This TCR beta chain was sequenced for a study of blood T cells in healthy people across ages. Points from the study as a whole: Percentage of naive T cells showed a strong correlation with TCR beta diversity.

CDR3 length: 11 residues. Germline V CDR1 and CDR2: MNHEY, SMNVEV (reference sequence). A word on this clonotype: Its antigen is unidentified. One end of the junction fails to match germline, which may point to a read error.

It was with a sample-barcoded 5' primer and a J-beta primer mix that a second PCR of roughly 7 to 12 cycles was run. TCRdb fed the 5' RACE reads into MiXCR, producing one record per CDR3 protein. This table has 1.5 million or so distinct CDR3 sequences, around 42% appearing once. This sequence joins TRBV27 and TRBJ2-1, with no clear D. Sequencing input: blood. The receptor was derived from a woman between 18 and 29 years old in good health. The CDR3 region is CANSNNNEQFF. The CDR3 bases are TGTGCCAACAGTAACAACAATGAGCAGTTCTTC.